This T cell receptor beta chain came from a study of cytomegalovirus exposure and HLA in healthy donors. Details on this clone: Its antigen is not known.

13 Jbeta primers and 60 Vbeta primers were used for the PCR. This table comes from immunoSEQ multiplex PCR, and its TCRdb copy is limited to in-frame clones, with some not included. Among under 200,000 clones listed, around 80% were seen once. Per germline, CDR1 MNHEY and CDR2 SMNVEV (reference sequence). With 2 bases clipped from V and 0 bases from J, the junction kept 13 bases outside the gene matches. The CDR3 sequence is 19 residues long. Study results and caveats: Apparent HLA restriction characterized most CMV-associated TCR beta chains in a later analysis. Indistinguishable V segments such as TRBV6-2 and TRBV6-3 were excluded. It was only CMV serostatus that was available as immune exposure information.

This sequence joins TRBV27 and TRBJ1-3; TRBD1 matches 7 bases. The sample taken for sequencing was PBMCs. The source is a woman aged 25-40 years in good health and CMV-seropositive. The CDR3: CASSLRPLRGPHSGNTIYF. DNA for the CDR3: TGTGCCAGCAGTTTAAGGCCGCTTAGGGGGCCTCACTCTGGAAACACCATATATTTT.